In its sample, the clone carrying this T cell receptor beta chain was seen once. No antigen is known for it. Lactation, pregnancy, other autoimmune disease or uncontrolled infection led to exclusion of patients. The entry originates in a study of T cells in Graves' hyperthyroidism and ophthalmopathy. Across the whole study: Peripheral blood was collected at initial diagnosis, before any treatment.

Study-level findings and limits: In the blood, most expanded thyroid clonotypes above 0.001 appeared as well.

V lost 1 base and J lost 1; bases outside the gene matches: 3. The V gene's germline CDR1 is LGHDT and CDR2 YNNKEL (reference sequence). This CDR3 is 16 amino acids long. TCR beta CDR3 regions were amplified from RNA transcripts. HTBI primers were employed in a first-round RT-PCR of the TCR CDR3. TCRdb processed the multiplex PCR reads anew with MiXCR; each CDR3 protein has one entry. The profile covers over 400,000 distinct CDR3 sequences, with 14% to 15% appearing a single time and around 13% taken by the ten largest. The TCR was taken from a man between 18 and 35 years old with Graves' ophthalmopathy. Sequenced material: blood. The chain employs TRBV3-1 and TRBJ2-3, with 9 positions matching TRBD2. This chain's CDR3 is CASSQGGGGGTDTQYF. CDR3 coding DNA: TGTGCCAGCAGCCAAGGTGGCGGGGGGGGCACAGATACGCAGTATTTT.